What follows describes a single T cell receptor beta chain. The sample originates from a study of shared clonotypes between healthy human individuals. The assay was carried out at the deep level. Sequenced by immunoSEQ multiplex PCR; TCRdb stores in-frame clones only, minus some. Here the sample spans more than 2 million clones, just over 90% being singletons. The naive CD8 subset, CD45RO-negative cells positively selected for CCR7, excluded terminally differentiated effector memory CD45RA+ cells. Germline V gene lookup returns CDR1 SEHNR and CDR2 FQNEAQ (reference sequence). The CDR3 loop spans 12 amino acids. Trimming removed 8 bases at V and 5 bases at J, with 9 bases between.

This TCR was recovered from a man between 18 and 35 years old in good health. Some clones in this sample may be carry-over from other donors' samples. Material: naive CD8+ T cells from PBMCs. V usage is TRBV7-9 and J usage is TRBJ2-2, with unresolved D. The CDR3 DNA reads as TGTGCCAGCGGATTAAAAACCGGGGAGCTGTTTTTT. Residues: CASGLKTGELFF.